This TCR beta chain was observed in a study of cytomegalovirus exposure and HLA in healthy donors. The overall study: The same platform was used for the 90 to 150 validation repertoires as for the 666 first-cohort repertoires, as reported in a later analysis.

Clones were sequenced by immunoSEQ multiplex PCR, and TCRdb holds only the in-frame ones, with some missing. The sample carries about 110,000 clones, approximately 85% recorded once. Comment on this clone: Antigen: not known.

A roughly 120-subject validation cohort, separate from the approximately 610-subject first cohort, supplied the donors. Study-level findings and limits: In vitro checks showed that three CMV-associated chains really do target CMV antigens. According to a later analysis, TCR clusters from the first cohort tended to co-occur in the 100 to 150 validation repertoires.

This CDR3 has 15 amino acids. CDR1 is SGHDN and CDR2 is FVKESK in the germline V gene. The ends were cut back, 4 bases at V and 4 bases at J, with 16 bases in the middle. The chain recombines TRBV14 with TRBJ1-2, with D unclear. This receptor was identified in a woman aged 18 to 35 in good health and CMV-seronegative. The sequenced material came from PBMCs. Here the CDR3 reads CASSLGLPTLYGYTF. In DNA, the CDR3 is TGTGCCAGCAGCCTCGGACTGCCGACACTCTATGGCTACACCTTC.